This T cell receptor (beta chain) emerged from a study of OX40 agonist ivuxolimab in advanced cancers. Study-wide background: Mean age about 60 years, range about 20 to 79; roughly 80% male.

CDR1 is SQVTM, CDR2 ANQGSEA, per germline. The CDR3 runs 15 residues. After removal of 1 base from V and 7 bases from J, the junction contained 9 bases not matched to a gene. Study-wide results and limits: CD4+ and CD8+ T cells in blood underwent clonal expansion by week 6 at 0.1 to 3.0 mg/kg. Antigen specificity remained undetermined for the expanded peripheral T cells.

To note about this clone: No antigen is known for it.

TCRdb's table, derived via immunoSEQ multiplex PCR, lists solely in-frame clones and lacks some. The sample contains 65,000 to 100,000 clones, around 90% of which appear only once. The receptor's source is an adult with an advanced solid tumor such as melanoma, head and neck, liver or kidney cancer. The starting material was CD4+ or CD8+ T cells sorted from blood, obtained in a trial of the OX40 agonist ivuxolimab. This chain connects TRBV29-1 to TRBJ2-4, with TRBD2 identical over 8 bases. The DNA for the CDR3 is TGCAGCGTTGAAGCCGGAGGCGGGGGGATCAACATTCAGTACTTC. Translation gives CSVEAGGGGINIQYF. The full variable domain, in which reference TRBV29-1 and TRBJ2-4 provide the parts outside the CDR3, is SAVISQKPSRDICQRGTSLTIQCQVDSQVTMMFWYRQQPGQSLTLIATANQGSEATYESGFVIDKFPISRPNLTFSTLTVSNMSPEDSSIYLCSVEAGGGGINIQYFGAGTRLSVL.